Presented here are 18 T cell receptor beta chains from one specimen sequenced in a study of PD-L1 blockade in urothelial cancer. Only in-frame clones appear in the TCRdb table, and some are missing; sequencing was by immunoSEQ multiplex PCR. The table lists around 120,000 clones, over 75% of them singletons. The sequencing used PBMCs, collected around atezolizumab (anti-PD-L1) treatment. The origin of the receptors is a man in his fifties with urothelial cancer.

The rearrangement joins TRBV5-6 to TRBJ1-5, with D possibly TRBD1 on 5 matching bases. Germline-derived CDR1 and CDR2 are SGHDT and YYEEEE. The V end lost 4 bases, the J end lost 0 bases, and 20 bases lay between the germline ends. This CDR3 is built from 18 residues. The DNA for the CDR3 is TGTGCCAGCAGCCGACGTAAAAAGACAGCAGGTAGCAATCAGCCCCAGCATTTT. Amino acid sequence: CASSRRKKTAGSNQPQHF.

The chain is built from TRBV6-6 and TRBJ1-1, with D perhaps matching TRBD1 (6 bases). Looked up from germline, CDR1 is MNHNY and CDR2 is SVGAGI (reference sequence). The ends were cut back, 8 bases at V and 2 bases at J, with 12 bases in the middle. This CDR3 has 13 amino acids. This CDR3 is CASRMGANTEAFF. The CDR3 DNA follows: TGTGCCAGCCGGATGGGGGCAAACACTGAAGCTTTCTTT.

The rearrangement uses TRBV6-6 and TRBJ2-5, with a tentative D call TRBD1 (6 bases). Between the trimmed V and J ends, which lost 5 bases and 1 base, there was a span of 14 bases. The CDR3 runs 15 residues. The germline CDR1 and CDR2 sequences are MNHNY and SVGAGI (reference sequence). CDR3: CASSHYRALQETQYF. CDR3 bases: TGTGCCAGCAGTCACTACAGGGCGCTCCAAGAGACCCAGTACTTC.

Here the CDR3 DNA reads TGTGCCAGTCACTCCCCGGGACTCCGGGAGACCCAGTACTTC. This gives the protein CASHSPGLRETQYF. The gene calls are TRBV28 and TRBJ2-5; D perhaps matches TRBD2 (6 bases). Trimming took off 9 bases at V and 5 bases at J, with 19 bases between the two ends. The CDR3 has 14 residues. The germline gives CDR1 MDHEN, CDR2 SYDVKM.

The rearrangement joins TRBV9 to TRBJ2-7; D ambiguous. The V and J ends lost 2 bases and 2 bases respectively, with 11 bases between them. The CDR3 totals 14 residues. The germline V gene has CDR1 SGDLS and CDR2 YYNGEE. The chain's CDR3 is CASSVSRVPYEQYF. The DNA for the CDR3 is TGTGCCAGCAGCGTGTCACGGGTCCCCTACGAGCAGTACTTC.

The rearrangement links TRBV10-3 to TRBJ2-3; 12 nucleotides agree with TRBD2. Germline CDR1 is ENHRY and CDR2 is SYGVKD. The CDR3 is 15 residues long. After removal of 3 bases from V and 4 bases from J, the junction contained 2 bases not matched to a gene. CDR3 in DNA: TGTGCCATCAGTGATCCTAGCGGGAGGGCAGATACGCAGTATTTT. It encodes CAISDPSGRADTQYF.

This chain uses TRBV7-9 with TRBJ2-3, with D unresolved. V was cut by 4 bases and J by 3 bases, with 2 bases left in between. This CDR3 is built from 11 residues. CDR1 is SEHNR and CDR2 is FQNEAQ in the germline V gene (reference sequence). The CDR3 region is CASSSTDTQYF. The CDR3 DNA reads as TGTGCCAGCAGCTCAACAGATACGCAGTATTTT.

The chain uses TRBV19 and TRBJ1-5, with 9 positions matching TRBD1. With 7 bases clipped from V and 3 bases from J, the junction kept 7 bases outside the gene matches. The CDR3 loop spans 15 amino acids. Germline V lookup: CDR1 LNHDA, CDR2 SQIVND (reference sequence). DNA for the CDR3: TGTGCCAGTACGACAGGACAGGGGTACAATCAGCCCCAGCATTTT. This encodes CASTTGQGYNQPQHF. Full variable domain (remainder filled in from reference TRBV19 and TRBJ1-5): DGGITQSPKYLFRKEGQNVTLSCEQNLNHDAMYWYRQDPGQGLRLIYYSQIVNDFQKGDIAEGYSVSREKKESFPLTVTSAQKNPTAFYLCASTTGQGYNQPQHFGDGTRLSIL.

V is TRBV19 and J is TRBJ2-1; 10 bases map to TRBD1. The CDR3 is 15 residues long. The V gene end was trimmed by 3 bases and the J gene end by 7 bases; junction bases not matched to a gene: 6. The germline CDR1 and CDR2 sequences are LNHDA and SQIVND (reference sequence). CDR3 sequence (DNA): TGTGCCAGTAGTATCCCCGACAGGGGGCGGAATGAGCAGTTCTTC. This gives the protein CASSIPDRGRNEQFF.

This clone occurred a few times. The gene calls are TRBV19 and TRBJ2-2, with TRBD2 matching over 8 bases. Trimming took 7 bases from V and 6 from J; bases not matched to a gene: 10. The CDR3 is made up of 15 amino acids. Germline CDR1 is LNHDA and CDR2 is SQIVND (reference sequence). The CDR3 reads CASKRREDSAGELFF. In DNA, the CDR3 is TGTGCCAGTAAAAGGCGGGAGGACTCTGCCGGGGAGCTGTTTTTT.

V and J are TRBV7-2 and TRBJ2-5, with D uncertain. CDR1 and CDR2 (germline): SGHTA, FQGNSA. V was trimmed by 0 bases and J by 2 bases, leaving 7 bases between them. There are 14 residues in the CDR3. The CDR3 is CASSLARQQETQYF. The CDR3 coding sequence is TGTGCCAGCAGCTTAGCGCGGCAGCAAGAGACCCAGTACTTC.

This clone has only a few counts. This rearrangement joins TRBV2 to TRBJ1-3, with D perhaps TRBD1 (5 bases). The ends were cut back, 8 bases at V and 3 bases at J, with 14 bases in the middle. The CDR3 sequence is 14 residues long. Looked up from germline, CDR1 is SNHLY and CDR2 is FYNNEI. Here the CDR3 reads CASVVGGGGNTIYF. The CDR3 DNA sequence: TGTGCCAGCGTCGTGGGGGGAGGTGGAAACACCATATATTTT.

The chain is built from TRBV7-9 and TRBJ2-1; 9 bases agree with TRBD1. With 5 bases clipped from V and 8 bases from J, the junction kept 7 bases outside the gene matches. Germline values: CDR1 SEHNR, CDR2 FQNEAQ (reference sequence). The CDR3 has 14 residues. CDR3 sequence: CASSERDRAYEQFF. As DNA, the CDR3 is TGTGCCAGCAGCGAAAGGGACAGGGCCTATGAGCAGTTCTTC.

The V call is TRBV5-1, the J call TRBJ2-2, with 8 bases lining up with TRBD1. V shed 4 bases and J 8 bases; nucleotides not matched to a gene: 4. Germline CDR1 reads SGHRS; CDR2 reads YFSETQ. This CDR3 region has 13 residues. The CDR3 nucleotides are TGCGCCAGCAGCACAGGGGGACGAGGGGAGCTGTTTTTT. Translation: CASSTGGRGELFF.

The V call is TRBV10-1, the J call TRBJ2-1; the match to TRBD1 covers 9 bases. Germline loops: CDR1 WNHNN, CDR2 SYGVQD (reference sequence). Unmatched junction bases numbered 15, after V lost 6 bases and J lost 6 bases. The CDR3 runs 17 residues. The CDR3: CASSRDRVAGAFNEQFF. The CDR3, as DNA: TGCGCCAGCAGCCGGGACAGGGTGGCGGGAGCCTTCAATGAGCAGTTCTTC.

The chain is built from TRBV28 and TRBJ1-2; TRBD1 agrees at 8 bases. With V trimmed by 6 bases and J by 6 bases, 6 bases remained unmatched. The CDR3 extends over 13 amino acids. Germline V CDR1 and CDR2: MDHEN, SYDVKM. The CDR3 DNA reads as TGTGCCAGCAGACCGGACAGGGTCAATGGCTACACCTTC. This codes for CASRPDRVNGYTF.

V gene TRBV19 combines with J gene TRBJ1-3; 8 bases align to TRBD1. Germline V gene lookup returns CDR1 LNHDA and CDR2 SQIVND (reference sequence). The V segment lost 7 bases and the J segment 1 base; nucleotides outside the gene matches: 3. The CDR3 runs to 14 residues. The CDR3, as DNA: TGTGCCAGTAAGGGGGACAGGTCTGGAAACACCATATATTTT. This translates into CASKGDRSGNTIYF.

The rearrangement joins TRBV7-8 to TRBJ2-7; 7 nucleotides agree with TRBD2. In germline, CDR1 is SGHVS, CDR2 FQNEAQ. The V gene end was trimmed by 2 bases and the J gene end by 6 bases; junction bases not matched to a gene: 13. CDR3 size: 16 residues. The CDR3 DNA reads TGTGCCAGCAGCTTATTACGAGGAGGGTCGGGAGGCGAGCAGTACTTC. Encoded protein: CASSLLRGGSGGEQYF.